The clone carrying this TCR beta chain was observed once. The data belong to a study of blood T cell repertoires in COVID-19. The table came from immunoSEQ multiplex PCR; TCRdb's copy has only in-frame clones and leaves some out. Of roughly 75,000 clones detected, more than 70% appear once; the ten largest clones hold roughly 13%. CDR3 length equals 15 residues. In germline, CDR1 is SGDLS, CDR2 YYNGEE. V was pared by 0 bases and J by 4 bases, with 10 bases between. The V gene is TRBV9, the J gene TRBJ2-2; D remains unclear. The sample taken for sequencing was peripheral blood. This clonotype originated in a man aged 45-65 years with COVID-19, enrolled during active disease. CDR3 sequence reads: CASSVGQVTTGELFF. DNA of the CDR3: TGTGCCAGCAGCGTAGGGCAGGTTACCACCGGGGAGCTGTTTTTT.